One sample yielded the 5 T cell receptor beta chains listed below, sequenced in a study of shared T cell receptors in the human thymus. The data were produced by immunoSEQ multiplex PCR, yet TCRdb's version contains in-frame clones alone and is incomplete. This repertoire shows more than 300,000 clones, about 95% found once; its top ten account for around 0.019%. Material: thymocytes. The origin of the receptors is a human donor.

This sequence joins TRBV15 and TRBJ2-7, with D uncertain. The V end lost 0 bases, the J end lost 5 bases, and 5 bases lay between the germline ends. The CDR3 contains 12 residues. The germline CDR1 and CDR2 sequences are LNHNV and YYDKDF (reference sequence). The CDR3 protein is CATSRDWNEQYF. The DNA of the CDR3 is TGTGCCACCAGCAGAGATTGGAACGAGCAGTACTTC.

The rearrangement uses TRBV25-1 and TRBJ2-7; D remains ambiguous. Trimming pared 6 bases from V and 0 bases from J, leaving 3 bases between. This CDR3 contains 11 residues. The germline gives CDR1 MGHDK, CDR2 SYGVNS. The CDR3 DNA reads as TGTGCCAGCAGGATCTCCTACGAGCAGTACTTC. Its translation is CASRISYEQYF.

The CDR3 is CASEGLAGITDTQYF. The CDR3 bases are TGTGCCAGTGAGGGACTAGCGGGAATCACAGATACGCAGTATTTT. This chain links TRBV6-1 with TRBJ2-3, with 13 bases identical to TRBD2. This CDR3 has 15 amino acids. The ends lost 9 bases at V and 2 bases at J; junction bases unmatched: 5. The germline gives CDR1 MNHNS, CDR2 SASEGT.

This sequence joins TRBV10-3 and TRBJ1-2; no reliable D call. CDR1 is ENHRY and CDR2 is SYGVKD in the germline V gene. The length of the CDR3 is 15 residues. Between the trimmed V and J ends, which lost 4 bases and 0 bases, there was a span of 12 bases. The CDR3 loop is CAISVQQLANYGYTF. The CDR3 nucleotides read TGTGCCATCAGTGTACAACAGCTTGCTAACTATGGCTACACCTTC.

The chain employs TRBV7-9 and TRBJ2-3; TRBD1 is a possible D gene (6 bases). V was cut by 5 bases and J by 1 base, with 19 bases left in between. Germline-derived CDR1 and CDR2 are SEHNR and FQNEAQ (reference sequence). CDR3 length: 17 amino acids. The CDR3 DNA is TGTGCCAGCAGCCCATACTCAAGGACAGAGGGCACAGATACGCAGTATTTT. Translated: CASSPYSRTEGTDTQYF.